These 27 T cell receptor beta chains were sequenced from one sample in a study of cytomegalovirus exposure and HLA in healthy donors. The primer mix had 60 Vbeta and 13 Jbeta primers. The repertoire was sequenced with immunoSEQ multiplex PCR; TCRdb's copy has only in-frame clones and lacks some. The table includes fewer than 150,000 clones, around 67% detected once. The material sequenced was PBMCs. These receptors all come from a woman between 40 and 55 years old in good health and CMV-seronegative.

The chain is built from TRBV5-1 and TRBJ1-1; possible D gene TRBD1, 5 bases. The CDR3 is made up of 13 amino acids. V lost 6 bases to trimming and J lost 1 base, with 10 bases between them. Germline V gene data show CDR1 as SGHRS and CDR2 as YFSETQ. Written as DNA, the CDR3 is TGCGCCAGCAAGGGCGGGGGGAACACTGAAGCTTTCTTT. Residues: CASKGGGNTEAFF.

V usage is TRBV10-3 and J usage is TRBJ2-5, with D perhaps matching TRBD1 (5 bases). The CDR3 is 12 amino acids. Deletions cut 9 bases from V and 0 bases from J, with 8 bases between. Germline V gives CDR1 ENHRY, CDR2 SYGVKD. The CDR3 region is CAIGAHQETQYF. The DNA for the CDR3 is TGTGCCATAGGGGCCCACCAAGAGACCCAGTACTTC.

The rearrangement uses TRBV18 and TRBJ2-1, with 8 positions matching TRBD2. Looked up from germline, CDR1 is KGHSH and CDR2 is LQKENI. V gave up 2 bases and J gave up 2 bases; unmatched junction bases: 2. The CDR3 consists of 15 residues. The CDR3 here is CASSPVSGTYNEQFF. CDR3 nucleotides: TGTGCCAGCTCACCAGTTAGCGGGACCTACAATGAGCAGTTCTTC.

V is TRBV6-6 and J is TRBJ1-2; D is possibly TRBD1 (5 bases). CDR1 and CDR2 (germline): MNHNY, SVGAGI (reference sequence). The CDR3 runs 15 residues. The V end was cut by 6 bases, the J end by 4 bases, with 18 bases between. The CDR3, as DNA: TGTGCCAGCAGCCCCACCGTCGGACAAGGCTATGGCTACACCTTC. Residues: CASSPTVGQGYGYTF.

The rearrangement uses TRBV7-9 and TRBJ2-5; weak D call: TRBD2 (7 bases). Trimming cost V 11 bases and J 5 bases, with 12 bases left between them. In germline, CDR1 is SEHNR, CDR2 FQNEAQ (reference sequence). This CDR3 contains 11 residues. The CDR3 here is CAASGGETQYF. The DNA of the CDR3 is TGTGCCGCATCGGGGGGCGAGACCCAGTACTTC.

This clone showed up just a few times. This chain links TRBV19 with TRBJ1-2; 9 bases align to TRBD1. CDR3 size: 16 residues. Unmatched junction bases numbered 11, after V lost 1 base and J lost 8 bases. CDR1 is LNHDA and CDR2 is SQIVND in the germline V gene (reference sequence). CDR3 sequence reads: CASSIVGTGSLRGYTF. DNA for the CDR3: TGTGCCAGTAGTATAGTTGGGACAGGGAGTCTACGAGGCTACACCTTC.

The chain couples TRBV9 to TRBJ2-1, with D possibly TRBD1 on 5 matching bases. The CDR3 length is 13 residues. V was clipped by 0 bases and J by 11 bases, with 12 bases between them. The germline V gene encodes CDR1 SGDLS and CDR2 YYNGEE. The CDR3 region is CASSVGEQAKQFF. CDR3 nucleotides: TGTGCCAGCAGCGTAGGGGAACAGGCCAAGCAGTTCTTC.

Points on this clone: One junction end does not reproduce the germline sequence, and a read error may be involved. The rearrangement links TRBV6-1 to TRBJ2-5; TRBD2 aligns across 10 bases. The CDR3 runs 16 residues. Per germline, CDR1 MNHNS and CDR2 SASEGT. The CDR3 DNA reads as TGTGCCAGCAGCGAAGCTAGCGGGGGCTTCACAGGGACCCAGTACTTC. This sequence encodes CASSEASGGFTGTQYF.

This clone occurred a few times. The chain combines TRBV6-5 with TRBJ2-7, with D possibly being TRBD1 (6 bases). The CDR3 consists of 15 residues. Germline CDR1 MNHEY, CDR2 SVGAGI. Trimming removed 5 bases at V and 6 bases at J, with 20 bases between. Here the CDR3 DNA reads TGTGCCAGCAGTCGGCTCCGGGACAACCGTGGCGAGCAGTACTTC. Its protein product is CASSRLRDNRGEQYF.

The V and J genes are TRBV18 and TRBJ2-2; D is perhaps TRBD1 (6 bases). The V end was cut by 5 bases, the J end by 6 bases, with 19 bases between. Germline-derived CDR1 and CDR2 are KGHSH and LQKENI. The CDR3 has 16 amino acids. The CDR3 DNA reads TGTGCCAGCTCAGCAACCCTCACAGGGAATCCCGGGGAGCTGTTTTTT. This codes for CASSATLTGNPGELFF.

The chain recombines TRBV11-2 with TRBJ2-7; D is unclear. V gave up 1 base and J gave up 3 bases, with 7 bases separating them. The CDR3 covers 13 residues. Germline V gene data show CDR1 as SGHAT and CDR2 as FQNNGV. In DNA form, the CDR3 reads TGTGCCAGCAGCTTAGTCGGGTTCTACGAGCAGTACTTC. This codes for CASSLVGFYEQYF.

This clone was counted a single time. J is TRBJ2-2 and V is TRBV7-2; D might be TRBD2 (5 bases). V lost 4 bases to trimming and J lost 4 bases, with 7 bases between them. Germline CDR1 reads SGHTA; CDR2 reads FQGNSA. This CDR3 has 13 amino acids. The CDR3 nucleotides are TGTGCCAGCAGCTGGGCGGGCACCGGGGAGCTGTTTTTT. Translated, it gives CASSWAGTGELFF.

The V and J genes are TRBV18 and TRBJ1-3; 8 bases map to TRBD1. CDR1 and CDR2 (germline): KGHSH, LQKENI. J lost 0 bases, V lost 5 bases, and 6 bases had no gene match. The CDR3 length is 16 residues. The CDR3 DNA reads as TGTGCCAGCTCAGGGGGACAGGCCCGCTCTGGAAACACCATATATTTT. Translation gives CASSGGQARSGNTIYF.

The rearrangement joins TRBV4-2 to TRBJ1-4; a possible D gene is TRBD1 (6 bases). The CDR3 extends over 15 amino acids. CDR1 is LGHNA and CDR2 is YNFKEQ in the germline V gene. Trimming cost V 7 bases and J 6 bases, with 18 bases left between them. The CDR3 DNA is TGTGCCAGCACCTCGAATGGACAGACCGATGAAAAACTGTTTTTT. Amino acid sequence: CASTSNGQTDEKLFF.

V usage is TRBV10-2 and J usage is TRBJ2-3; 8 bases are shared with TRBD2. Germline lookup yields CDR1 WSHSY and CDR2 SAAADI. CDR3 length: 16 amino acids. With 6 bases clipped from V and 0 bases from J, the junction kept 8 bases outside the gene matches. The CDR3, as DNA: TGCGCCAGCAGGGGTAGAAGCGGGAGCAGCACAGATACGCAGTATTTT. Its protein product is CASRGRSGSSTDTQYF.

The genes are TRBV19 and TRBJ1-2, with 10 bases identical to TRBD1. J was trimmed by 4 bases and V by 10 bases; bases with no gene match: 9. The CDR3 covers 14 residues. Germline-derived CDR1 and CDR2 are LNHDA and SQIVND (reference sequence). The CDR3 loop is CATGSRQGAYGYTF. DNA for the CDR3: TGTGCCACCGGTAGTAGACAGGGGGCCTATGGCTACACCTTC.

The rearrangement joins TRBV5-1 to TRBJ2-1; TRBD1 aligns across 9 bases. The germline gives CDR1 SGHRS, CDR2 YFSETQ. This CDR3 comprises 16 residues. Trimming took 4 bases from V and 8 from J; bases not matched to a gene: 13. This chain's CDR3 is CASSRGQGAYLDEQFF. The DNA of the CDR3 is TGCGCCAGCAGCAGGGGACAGGGAGCGTACTTGGATGAGCAGTTCTTC.

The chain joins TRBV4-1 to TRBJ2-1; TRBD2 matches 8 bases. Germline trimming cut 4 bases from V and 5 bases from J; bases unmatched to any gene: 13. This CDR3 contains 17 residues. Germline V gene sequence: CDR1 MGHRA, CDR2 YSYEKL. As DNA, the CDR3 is TGCGCCAGCAGCCCCTCAGCCTCCGGGGGGGCCGACAATGAGCAGTTCTTC. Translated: CASSPSASGGADNEQFF.

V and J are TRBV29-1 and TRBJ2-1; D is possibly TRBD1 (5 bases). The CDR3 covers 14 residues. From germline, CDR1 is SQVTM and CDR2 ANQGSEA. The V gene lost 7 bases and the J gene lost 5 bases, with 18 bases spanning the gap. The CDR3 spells CSAGGNTGNNEQFF. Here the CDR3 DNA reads TGCAGCGCCGGTGGAAACACAGGAAACAATGAGCAGTTCTTC.

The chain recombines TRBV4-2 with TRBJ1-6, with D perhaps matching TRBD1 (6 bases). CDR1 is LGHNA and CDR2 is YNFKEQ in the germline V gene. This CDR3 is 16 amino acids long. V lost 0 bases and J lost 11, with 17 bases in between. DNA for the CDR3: TGTGCCAGCAGCCAAGATGGGGCAGGGGCTTTGACACCCCTCCACTTT. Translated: CASSQDGAGALTPLHF.

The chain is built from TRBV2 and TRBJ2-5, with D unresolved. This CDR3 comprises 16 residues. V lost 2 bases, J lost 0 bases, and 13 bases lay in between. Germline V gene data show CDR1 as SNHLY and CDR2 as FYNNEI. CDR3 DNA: TGTGCCAGCAGTGAATACAGAAATGAGTACCAAGAGACCCAGTACTTC. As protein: CASSEYRNEYQETQYF.

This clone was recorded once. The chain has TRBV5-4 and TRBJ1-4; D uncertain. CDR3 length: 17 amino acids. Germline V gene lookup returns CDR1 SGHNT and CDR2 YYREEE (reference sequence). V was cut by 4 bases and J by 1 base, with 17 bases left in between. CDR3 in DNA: TGTGCCAGCAGCGAAGGAGACCTCCAAGGAACTAATGAAAAACTGTTTTTT. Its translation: CASSEGDLQGTNEKLFF.

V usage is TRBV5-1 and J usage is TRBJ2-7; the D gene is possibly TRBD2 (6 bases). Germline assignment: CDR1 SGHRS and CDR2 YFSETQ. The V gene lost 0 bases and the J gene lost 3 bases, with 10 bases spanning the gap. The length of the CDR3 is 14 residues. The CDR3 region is CASSLAPGGYEQYF. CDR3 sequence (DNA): TGCGCCAGCAGCTTGGCACCCGGGGGCTACGAGCAGTACTTC.

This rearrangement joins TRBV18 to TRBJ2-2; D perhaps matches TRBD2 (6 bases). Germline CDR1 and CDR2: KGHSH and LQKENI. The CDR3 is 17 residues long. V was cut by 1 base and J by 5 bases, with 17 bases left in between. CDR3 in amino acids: CASSPRVDPGGTGELFF. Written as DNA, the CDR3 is TGTGCCAGCTCACCACGGGTTGACCCCGGAGGGACCGGGGAGCTGTTTTTT.

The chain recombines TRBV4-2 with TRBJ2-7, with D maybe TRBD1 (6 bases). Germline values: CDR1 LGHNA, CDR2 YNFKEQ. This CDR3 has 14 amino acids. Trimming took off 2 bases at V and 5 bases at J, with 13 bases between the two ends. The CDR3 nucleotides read TGTGCCAGCAGCCAACAGGACAGCCTTAACGAGCAGTACTTC. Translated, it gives CASSQQDSLNEQYF.

This CDR3 is CASSLANSRQETYGYTF. The CDR3 DNA reads as TGTGCCAGCAGCTTAGCGAATTCGAGACAGGAAACCTATGGCTACACCTTC. The rearrangement uses TRBV7-8 and TRBJ1-2; possibly TRBD1 for D (6 bases). There are 17 residues in the CDR3. V lost 0 bases and J 4 bases, leaving 18 bases between the germline ends. Germline V gene data show CDR1 as SGHVS and CDR2 as FQNEAQ.

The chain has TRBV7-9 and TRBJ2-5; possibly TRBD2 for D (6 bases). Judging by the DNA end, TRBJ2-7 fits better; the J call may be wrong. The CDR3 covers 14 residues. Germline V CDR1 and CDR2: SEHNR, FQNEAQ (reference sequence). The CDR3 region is CASSPRAGSYEQYF. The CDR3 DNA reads TGTGCCAGCAGCCCCCGTGCGGGGAGCTACGAGCAGTACTTC.